The T cell receptor (beta chain) under discussion was sequenced for a study of cytomegalovirus exposure and HLA in healthy donors (dated by TCRdb to about 2017). About the study as a whole: In an earlier analysis of under 750 of the donors, 276 Gb of sequence data and some 120 million unique TCR beta sequences from about 179 million T cells were reported. Roughly 300 gigabases of sequencing data and 70 million to 85 million unique TCR sequences were included in an early release covering about 620 HLA-typed donors. Of the roughly 400 genotyped donors, about 80% fell in the genetic ancestry cluster associated with self-reported Caucasian donors. The aim of the study was to test whether cataloging public T cell receptors could identify signatures of past pathogen exposure. The study used immunosequencing to profile the T cell repertoires of approximately 630 subjects and linked those repertoires to cytomegalovirus serostatus. Along with the approximately 700-subject first cohort, a separate validation cohort of over a hundred different subjects was used. To predict cytomegalovirus infection status, the study brought together high-throughput TCR immunosequencing, statistical association of individual TCRs with disease status, and machine learning. To study patterns of TCR occurrence, a later analysis re-analyzed previously published TCR beta repertoires from around 660 donors and added high-resolution HLA genotyping. In the later analysis, no new phenotypic data were used to find candidate immune exposures; instead, reliance was placed on TCR beta sequences and their occurrence across donors. An earlier analysis of roughly 600 of the donors used high-throughput TCR beta sequencing to judge whether each TCR beta V gene segment behaved as functional or pseudogenic. Alongside the repertoire data, information on donor age, sex, ethnicity and CMV serostatus was compiled. A later genetic analysis took genome-wide SNP genotypes for about three fifths of the 666 donors and used that subset as a discovery cohort. All discovery cohort repertoires had been generated on a single sequencing platform. HLA typing covered class I and class II loci at four-digit resolution. The number of donors typed differed by locus, with roughly 629-640 for A, B, C, DRB1 and DQB1, around 520 for DQA1, some 570 for DPA1, and around 450 for DPB1. Four to six DR-DQ haplotypes were handled as single units for association and clustering, since linkage in the cohort was strong. On average, roughly 200,000 unique TCR beta nucleotide sequences were sequenced per donor among more than 350 genotyped donors of the cohort, with roughly 18% of those sequences being non-productive.

The library came from the immunoSEQ multiplex PCR assay. A mixture of 60 forward primers for TCR Vbeta segments and 13 reverse primers for TCR Jbeta segments was used in the multiplex PCR. The CDR3 region of rearranged TCR beta genes was amplified from genomic DNA with a multiplex PCR assay. On the Illumina HiSeq System, the amplified TCR beta libraries were sequenced as 87-base-pair reads. From the authors' description of their analysis: In a later analysis, about 80 million unique TCR beta chains were counted across the approximately 640 repertoires, and approximately 9.9 million of these chains were shared by at least two donors. A nearest-neighbor algorithm error-corrected the raw reads and collapsed the reads into unique sequences, merging closely related sequences to remove PCR and sequencing errors. V, D and J gene segments were assigned by aligning CDR3 sequences to IMGT reference sequences. For a sequence to be retained, a match of at least six nucleotides to both a V gene segment and a J gene segment was required. Rearrangements were classified as productive when the CDR3 lacked stop codons and remained in frame with V and J, and all other rearrangements were classified as non-productive. CDR3 was defined by IMGT convention, running from the second conserved V-encoded cysteine to the conserved J-encoded phenylalanine. Sequences without an unambiguous match to a single V gene segment were excluded from the earlier analysis of several hundred of the donors. In an earlier analysis of approximately 500 of the donors, a V segment was called functional when productive rearrangements were above 56.7%, and segregating when the standard deviation between donors exceeded 5%. To diagnose cytomegalovirus status from the catalog of TCR beta chain sequences, a statistical classification framework was built. V and J gene assignment, in a later analysis, came from comparing TCR nucleotide sequences with IMGT/GENE-DB human TR gene sequences. A later analysis assigned CDR3 sequences and most-parsimonious VDJ recombination scenarios with the TCRdist pipeline. A later analysis defined each TCR beta chain by its CDR3 amino acid sequence plus V-gene family, and excluded reads lacking a unique V-gene family. A later analysis removed 550 to 650 highly shared, low-generation-probability nucleotide sequences to deal with suspected cross-contamination and a sequencing artifact. In a later analysis, a clonal expansion index was calculated for each public chain from normalized within-repertoire ranks of inferred template counts. In a later analysis, generation probabilities were computed using a VDJ recombination model fitted to out-of-frame rearrangements, and the results were checked against IGoR. A later analysis scored TCR-TCR, TCR-HLA and TCR-CMV co-occurrence with hypergeometric tests, applying a repertoire-size bias correction to TCR pairs. False discovery rates were estimated in a later analysis by permuting HLA or CMV assignments 20 times. In a later analysis, co-occurring TCRs were grouped with DBSCAN, and TCRdist sequence similarity was added when clustering was performed within HLA-allele-positive subsets. Repertoires with fewer than 30,000 or more than 120,000 public chains were left out of co-occurrence clustering, as were five repertoires with anomalous nucleotide sharing. Here the immuneACCESS table is served through TCRdb, limited to in-frame sequences with V and J called. Missing clones are a known gap in these copies; in checked studies unresolved V genes cover under half, and the rest lacks a known reason. The D gene and trimming were derived from the DNA, and the V and J assignments and clone size from that table. In all, the sample holds 160,000 or so clones, and roughly 80% of those were seen once. The top ten clonotypes cover about 10% of the sample.

The cohort comprised 670 or so healthy bone marrow donors. Cohort members were all nominally healthy when sampled, although unrecorded immune exposures were likely present. The donor was CMV seropositive and was included in the group of approximately 310 seropositive cohort members. Each donor provided a peripheral blood sample, and peripheral blood mononuclear cells were used for TCR beta sequencing. The Qiagen DNeasy Blood Extraction Kit was used to extract genomic DNA from the blood cell samples. Beyond this particular receptor, the publication reports: Only TCR beta chains were sequenced in this cohort, and the absence of alpha or paired-chain data limited detectable features. Across donors, most TCR sequences were observed very rarely, whereas some public TCRs were present in many individuals. In a later analysis, the rate of TCR association differed among HLA loci, with DRB1 alleles having the most associated TCRs and HLA-C alleles having the fewest. A later analysis found that HLA-associated TCR beta chains were more clonally expanded and had lower generation probabilities than equally common non-associated chains. In an earlier analysis of some 640 of the donors, most TCR beta V segments were observed in productive rearrangements about 87% or about 30% of the time, broadly matching IMGT annotations. The only immune exposure information available for the cohort was CMV serostatus. Linkage disequilibrium might explain the correlated functional status among segregating V segments, but an unknown experimental factor could not be excluded. The study listed 170 or so TCR beta chains as associated with cytomegalovirus. Strong co-occurrence of HLA alleles, especially DR and DQ, made assigning TCR associations to individual alleles difficult. V-gene and J-gene trimming of TCR beta chains was associated with a missense DCLRE1C variant in a later genetic analysis, and the association was replicated in an independent cohort. Seventeen rarely observed V segments, including chromosome 9 orphons, were excluded from the earlier analysis of several hundred of the donors because counts were too low. The authors suggested that the approach could potentially be generalized to other disease states and immunological phenotypes. Presence/absence analyses assumed roughly uniform sequencing depth across donors, an assumption that may not hold. Because the 87-base-pair reads could not distinguish some IMGT-functional V segments, including TRBV6-2 and TRBV6-3, those segments were excluded. Several of the top co-occurrence clusters appeared to be linked to parvovirus B19, influenza, CMV and Epstein-Barr virus, according to a later analysis. A group of highly shared sequence variants was considered likely to be a technical artifact of the sequencing pipeline. Because HLA typing was missing for some donors at each locus, association tests included only the typed subset. According to a later genetic analysis, donors in an Asian-associated ancestry cluster had fewer N-insertions in productive TCRs than the roughly 670-donor mean. A further reported finding was that TCR beta sequences accurately predicted the HLA-A and HLA-B alleles for most subjects in the first cohort. In a later analysis, most CMV-associated TCR beta chains were found to appear HLA-restricted, with HLA associations seemingly driven largely by CMV exposure. The classifier was reported to diagnose cytomegalovirus status with high specificity and sensitivity in both the original and validation cohorts. A few of the identified cytomegalovirus-associated TCR beta chains were confirmed in vitro to be specific for cytomegalovirus antigens. In a later analysis, some 18,000 TCR beta sequences were associated with specific HLA alleles at a false discovery rate of 0.05.

As to this clone: Its target antigen remains unknown. There are no base qualities to consult, and no much larger clone falls within one base.

Counted from cysteine to phenylalanine, this CDR3 has 13 amino acids. Only the CDR3 portion is preserved as DNA: 39 bases, with reading frame beginning at the first base. V and J lose 4 bases and 4 bases, and a span of 7 bases separates them. Sequences MNHNY (CDR1) and SVGAGI (CDR2) are obtained from the germline V gene (reference sequence). What was sequenced was PBMCs. The clonotype was recovered from a man aged 45-65 years in good health and CMV-seropositive. The chain employs TRBV6-6 and TRBJ2-2, with the D gene too uncertain to name. The CDR3 region has the sequence CASSLRSTGELFF. The bases are TGTGCCAGCAGTTTACGGTCCACCGGGGAGCTGTTTTTT.